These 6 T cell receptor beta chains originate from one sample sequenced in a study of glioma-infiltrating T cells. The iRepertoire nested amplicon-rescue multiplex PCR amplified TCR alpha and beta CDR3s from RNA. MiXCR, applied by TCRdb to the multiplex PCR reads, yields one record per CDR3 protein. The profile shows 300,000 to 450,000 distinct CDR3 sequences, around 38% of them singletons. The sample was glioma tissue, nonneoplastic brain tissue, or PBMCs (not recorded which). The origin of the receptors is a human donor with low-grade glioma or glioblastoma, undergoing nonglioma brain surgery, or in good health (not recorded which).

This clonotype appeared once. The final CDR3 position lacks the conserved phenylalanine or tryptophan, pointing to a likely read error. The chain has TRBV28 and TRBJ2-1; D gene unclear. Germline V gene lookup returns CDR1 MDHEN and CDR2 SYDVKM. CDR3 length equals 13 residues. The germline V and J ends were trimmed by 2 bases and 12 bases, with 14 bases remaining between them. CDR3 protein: CASSLGSVLRQFL. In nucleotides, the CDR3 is TGTGCCAGCAGTTTAGGCTCTGTATTGCGGCAGTTCCTC.

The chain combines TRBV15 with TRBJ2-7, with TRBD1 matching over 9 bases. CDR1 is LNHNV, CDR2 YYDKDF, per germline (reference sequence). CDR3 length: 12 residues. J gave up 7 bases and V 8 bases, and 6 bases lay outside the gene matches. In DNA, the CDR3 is TGTGCCACCGGGACAGGGCTTGGGGAGCAGTACTTC. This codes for CATGTGLGEQYF.

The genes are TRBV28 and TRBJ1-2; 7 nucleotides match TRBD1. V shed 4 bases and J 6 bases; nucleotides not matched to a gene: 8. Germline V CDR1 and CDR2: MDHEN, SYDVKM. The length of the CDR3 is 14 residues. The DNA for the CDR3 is TGTGCCAGCAGTTGGACAGGCTCCCCTGATGGCTACACCTTC. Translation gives CASSWTGSPDGYTF.

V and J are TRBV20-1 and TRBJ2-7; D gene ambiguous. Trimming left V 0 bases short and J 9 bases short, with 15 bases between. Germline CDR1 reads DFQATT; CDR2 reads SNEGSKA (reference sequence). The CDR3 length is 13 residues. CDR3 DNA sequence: TGCAGTGCTAGAGAAACACCTTCCAACGGGCAGTACTTC. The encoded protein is CSARETPSNGQYF.

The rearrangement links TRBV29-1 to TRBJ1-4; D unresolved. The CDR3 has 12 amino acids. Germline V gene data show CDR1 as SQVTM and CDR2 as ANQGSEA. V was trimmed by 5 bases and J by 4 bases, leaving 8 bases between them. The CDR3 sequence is CSVSVNNEKLFF. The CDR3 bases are TGCAGCGTTAGCGTTAATAATGAAAAACTGTTTTTT.

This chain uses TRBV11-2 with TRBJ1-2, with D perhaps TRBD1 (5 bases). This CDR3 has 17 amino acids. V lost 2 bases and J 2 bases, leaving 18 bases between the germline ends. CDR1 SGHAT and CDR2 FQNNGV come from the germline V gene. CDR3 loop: CASSLYSRDGLNYGYTF. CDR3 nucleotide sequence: TGTGCCAGCAGCTTATATTCGCGGGACGGCCTGAACTATGGCTACACCTTC.